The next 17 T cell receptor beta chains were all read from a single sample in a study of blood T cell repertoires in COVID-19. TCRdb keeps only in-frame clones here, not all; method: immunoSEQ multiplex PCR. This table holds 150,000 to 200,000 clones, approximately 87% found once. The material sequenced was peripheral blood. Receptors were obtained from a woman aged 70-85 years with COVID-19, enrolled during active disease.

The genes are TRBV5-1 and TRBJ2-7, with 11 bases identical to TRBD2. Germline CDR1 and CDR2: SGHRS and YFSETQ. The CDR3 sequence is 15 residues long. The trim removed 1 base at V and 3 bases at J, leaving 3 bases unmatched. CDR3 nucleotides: TGCGCCAGCAGCTTGTGGGGACTAGCGGACTACGAGCAGTACTTC. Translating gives CASSLWGLADYEQYF.

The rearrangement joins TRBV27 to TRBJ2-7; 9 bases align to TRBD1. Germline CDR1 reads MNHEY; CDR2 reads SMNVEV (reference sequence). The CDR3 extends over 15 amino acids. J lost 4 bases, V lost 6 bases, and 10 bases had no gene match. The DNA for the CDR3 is TGTGCCAGCAGCCCGAGCATGACAGGGGGATACGAGCAGTACTTC. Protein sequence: CASSPSMTGGYEQYF.

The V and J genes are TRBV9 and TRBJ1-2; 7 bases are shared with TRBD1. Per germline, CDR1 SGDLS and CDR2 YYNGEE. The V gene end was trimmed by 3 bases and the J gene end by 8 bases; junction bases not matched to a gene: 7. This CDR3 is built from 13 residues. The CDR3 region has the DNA TGTGCCAGCAGCGCACAACAGGGGTTAGGCTACACCTTC. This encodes CASSAQQGLGYTF. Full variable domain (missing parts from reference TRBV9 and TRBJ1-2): DSGVTQTPKHLITATGQRVTLRCSPRSGDLSVYWYQQSLDQGLQFLIQYYNGEERAKGNILERFSAQQFPDLHSELNLSSLELGDSALYFCASSAQQGLGYTFGSGTRLTVV.

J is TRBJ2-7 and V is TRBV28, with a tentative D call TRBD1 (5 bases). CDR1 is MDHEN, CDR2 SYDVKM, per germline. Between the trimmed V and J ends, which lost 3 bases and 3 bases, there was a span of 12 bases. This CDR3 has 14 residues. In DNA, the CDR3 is TGTGCCAGCAGTTTTAGGGCAGGGAACTACGAGCAGTACTTC. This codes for CASSFRAGNYEQYF.

The CDR3 region is CASSETYTQYF. As DNA, the CDR3 is TGTGCCAGCAGTGAGACATATACGCAGTATTTT. The chain carries TRBV2 and TRBJ2-3; D is unresolved. V was clipped by 3 bases and J by 7 bases, with 5 bases between them. CDR1 is SNHLY, CDR2 FYNNEI, per germline. This CDR3 spans 11 amino acids. Complete variable domain (other parts from reference TRBV2 and TRBJ2-3): EPEVTQTPSHQVTQMGQEVILRCVPISNHLYFYWYRQILGQKVEFLVSFYNNEISEKSEIFDDQFSVERPDGSNFTLKIRSTKLEDSAMYFCASSETYTQYFGPGTRLTVL.

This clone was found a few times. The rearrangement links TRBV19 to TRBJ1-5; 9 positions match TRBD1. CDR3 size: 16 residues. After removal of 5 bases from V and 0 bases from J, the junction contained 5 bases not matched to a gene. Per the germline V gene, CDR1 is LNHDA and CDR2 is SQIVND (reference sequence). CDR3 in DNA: TGTGCCAGTAGTTCCCGGACAGGGGATAGCAATCAGCCCCAGCATTTT. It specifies CASSSRTGDSNQPQHF.

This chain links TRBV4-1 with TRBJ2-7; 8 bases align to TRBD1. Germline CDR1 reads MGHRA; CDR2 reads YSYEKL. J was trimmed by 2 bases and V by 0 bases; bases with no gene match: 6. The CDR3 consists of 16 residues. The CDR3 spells CASSQEGRGHPYEQYF. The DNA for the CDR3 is TGCGCCAGCAGCCAAGAAGGCAGGGGGCACCCCTACGAGCAGTACTTC.

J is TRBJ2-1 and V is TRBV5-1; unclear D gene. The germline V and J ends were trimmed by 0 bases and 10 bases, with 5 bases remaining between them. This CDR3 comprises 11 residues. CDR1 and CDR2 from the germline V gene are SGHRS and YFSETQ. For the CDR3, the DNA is TGCGCCAGCAGCTTGGGCAGGGAGCAGTTCTTC. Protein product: CASSLGREQFF.

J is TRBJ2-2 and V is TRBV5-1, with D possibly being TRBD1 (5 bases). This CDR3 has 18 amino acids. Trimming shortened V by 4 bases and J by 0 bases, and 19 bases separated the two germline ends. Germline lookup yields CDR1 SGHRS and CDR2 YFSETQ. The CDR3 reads CASSPPGTGNANTGELFF. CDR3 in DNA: TGCGCCAGCAGCCCCCCGGGCACAGGTAACGCGAACACCGGGGAGCTGTTTTTT.

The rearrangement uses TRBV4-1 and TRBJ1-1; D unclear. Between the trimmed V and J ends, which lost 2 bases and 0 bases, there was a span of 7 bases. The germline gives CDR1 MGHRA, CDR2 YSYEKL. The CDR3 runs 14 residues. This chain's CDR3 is CASSQQRLNTEAFF. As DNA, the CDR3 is TGCGCCAGCAGCCAACAGCGCCTGAACACTGAAGCTTTCTTT.

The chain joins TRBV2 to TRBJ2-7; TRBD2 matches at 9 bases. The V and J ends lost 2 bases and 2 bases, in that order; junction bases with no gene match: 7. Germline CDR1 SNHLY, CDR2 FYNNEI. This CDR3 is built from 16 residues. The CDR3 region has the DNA TGTGCCAGCAGTGAAAAGTCTAGCGGGAAAACCTACGAGCAGTACTTC. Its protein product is CASSEKSSGKTYEQYF.

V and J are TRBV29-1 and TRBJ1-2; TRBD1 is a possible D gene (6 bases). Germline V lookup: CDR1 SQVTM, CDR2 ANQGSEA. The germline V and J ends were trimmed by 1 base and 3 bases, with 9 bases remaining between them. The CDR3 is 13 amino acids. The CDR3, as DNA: TGCAGCGTTGAAGGGGGGCGGTACTATGGCTACACCTTC. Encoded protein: CSVEGGRYYGYTF.

The CDR3 nucleotides are TGTGCCAGCAGCTTGGGGCGACAGGGGGCGCGCTACGAGCAGTACTTC. This sequence encodes CASSLGRQGARYEQYF. This chain uses TRBV7-9 with TRBJ2-7, with TRBD1 identical over 10 bases. This CDR3 is built from 16 residues. Trimming took 3 bases from V and 3 from J; bases not matched to a gene: 8. Germline V lookup: CDR1 SEHNR, CDR2 FQNEAQ (reference sequence).

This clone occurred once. CDR3 coding DNA: TGTGCCACCCCCAACCGGGACTCTGGAAACACCATATATTTT. It translates to CATPNRDSGNTIYF. The gene calls are TRBV13 and TRBJ1-3; no clear D gene. CDR1 and CDR2 from the germline V gene are PRHDT and FYEKMQ (reference sequence). The CDR3 length is 14 residues. The germline V and J ends were trimmed by 10 bases and 0 bases, with 13 bases remaining between them. The variable domain in full, with the rest retrieved from reference TRBV13 and TRBJ1-3, is AAGVIQSPRHLIKEKRETATLKCYPIPRHDTVYWYQQGPGQDPQFLISFYEKMQSDKGSIPDRFSAQQFSDYHSELNMSSLELGDSALYFCATPNRDSGNTIYFGEGSWLTVV.

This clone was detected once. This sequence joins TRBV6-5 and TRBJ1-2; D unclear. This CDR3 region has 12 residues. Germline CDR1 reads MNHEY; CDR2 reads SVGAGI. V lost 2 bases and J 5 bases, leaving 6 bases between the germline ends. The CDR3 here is CASSYPGYGYTF. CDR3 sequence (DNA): TGTGCCAGCAGTTACCCCGGGTATGGCTACACCTTC.

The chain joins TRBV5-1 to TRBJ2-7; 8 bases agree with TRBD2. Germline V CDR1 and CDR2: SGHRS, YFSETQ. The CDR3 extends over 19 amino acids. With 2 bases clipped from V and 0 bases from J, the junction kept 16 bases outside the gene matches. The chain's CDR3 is CASSFLDEPSGRSSYEQYF. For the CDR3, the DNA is TGCGCCAGCAGCTTCCTAGATGAACCTAGCGGGCGGAGCTCCTACGAGCAGTACTTC.

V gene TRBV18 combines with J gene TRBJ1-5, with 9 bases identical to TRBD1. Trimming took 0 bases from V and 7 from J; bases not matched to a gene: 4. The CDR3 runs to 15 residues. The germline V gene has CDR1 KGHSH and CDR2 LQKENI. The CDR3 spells CASSPPGTGYQPQHF. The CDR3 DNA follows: TGTGCCAGCTCACCACCCGGGACAGGGTACCAGCCCCAGCATTTT.